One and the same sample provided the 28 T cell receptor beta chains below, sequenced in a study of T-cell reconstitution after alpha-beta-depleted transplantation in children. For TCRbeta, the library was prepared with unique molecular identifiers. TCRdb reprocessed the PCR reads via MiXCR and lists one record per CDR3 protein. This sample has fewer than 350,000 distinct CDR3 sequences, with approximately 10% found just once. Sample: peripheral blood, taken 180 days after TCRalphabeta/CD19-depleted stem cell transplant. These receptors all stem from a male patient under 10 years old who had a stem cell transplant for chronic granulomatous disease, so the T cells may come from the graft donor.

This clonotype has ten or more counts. CDR3: CASTEDRLDYGYTF. The CDR3 coding sequence is TGTGCCAGCACCGAGGACAGGCTCGATTATGGCTACACCTTC. The rearrangement links TRBV2 to TRBJ1-2, with 7 nucleotides matching TRBD1. From germline, CDR1 is SNHLY and CDR2 FYNNEI. The CDR3 covers 14 residues. Trimming cost V 7 bases and J 5 bases; bases outside gene matches: 10.

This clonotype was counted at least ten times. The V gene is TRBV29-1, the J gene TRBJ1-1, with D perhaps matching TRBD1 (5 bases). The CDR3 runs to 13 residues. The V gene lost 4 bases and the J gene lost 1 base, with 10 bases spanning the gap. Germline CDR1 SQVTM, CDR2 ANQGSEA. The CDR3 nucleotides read TGCAGCGTTGTGCAGGGACCGAACACTGAAGCTTTCTTT. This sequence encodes CSVVQGPNTEAFF.

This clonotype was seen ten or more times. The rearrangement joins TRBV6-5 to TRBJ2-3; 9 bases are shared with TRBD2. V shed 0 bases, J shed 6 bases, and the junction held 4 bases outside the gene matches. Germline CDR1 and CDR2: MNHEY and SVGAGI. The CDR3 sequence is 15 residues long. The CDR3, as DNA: TGTGCCAGCAGTTACTCGGCGGGAGGGGCGGATACGCAGTATTTT. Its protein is CASSYSAGGADTQYF.

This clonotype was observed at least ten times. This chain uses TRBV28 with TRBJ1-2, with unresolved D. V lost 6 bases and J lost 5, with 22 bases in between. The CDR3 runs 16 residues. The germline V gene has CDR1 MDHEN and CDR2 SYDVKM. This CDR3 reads CASSPMIFTALYGYTF. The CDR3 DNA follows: TGTGCCAGCAGCCCCATGATTTTTACAGCCCTTTATGGCTACACCTTC.

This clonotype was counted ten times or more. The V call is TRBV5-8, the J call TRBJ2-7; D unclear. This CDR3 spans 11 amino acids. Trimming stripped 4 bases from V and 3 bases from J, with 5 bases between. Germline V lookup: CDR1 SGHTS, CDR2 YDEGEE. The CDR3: CASSPYYEQYF. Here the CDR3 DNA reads TGTGCCAGCAGCCCATACTACGAGCAGTACTTC.

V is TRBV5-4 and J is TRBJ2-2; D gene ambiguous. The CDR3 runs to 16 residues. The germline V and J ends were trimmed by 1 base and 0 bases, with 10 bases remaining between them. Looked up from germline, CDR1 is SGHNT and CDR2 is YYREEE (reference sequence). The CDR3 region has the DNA TGTGCCAGCAGCTTGTTTAACTCCGCGAACACCGGGGAGCTGTTTTTT. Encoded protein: CASSLFNSANTGELFF.

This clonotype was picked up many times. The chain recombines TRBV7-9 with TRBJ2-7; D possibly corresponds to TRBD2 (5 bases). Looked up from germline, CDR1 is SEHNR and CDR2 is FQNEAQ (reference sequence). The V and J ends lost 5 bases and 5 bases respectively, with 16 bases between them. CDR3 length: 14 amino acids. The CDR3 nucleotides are TGTGCCAGCAGCGCACGAGGAGGCGCAGACGAGCAGTACTTC. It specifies CASSARGGADEQYF. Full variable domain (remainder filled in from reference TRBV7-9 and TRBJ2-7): DTGVSQNPRHKITKRGQNVTFRCDPISEHNRLYWYRQTLGQGPEFLTYFQNEAQLEKSRLLSDRFSAERPKGSFSTLEIQRTEQGDSAMYLCASSARGGADEQYFGPGTRLTVT.

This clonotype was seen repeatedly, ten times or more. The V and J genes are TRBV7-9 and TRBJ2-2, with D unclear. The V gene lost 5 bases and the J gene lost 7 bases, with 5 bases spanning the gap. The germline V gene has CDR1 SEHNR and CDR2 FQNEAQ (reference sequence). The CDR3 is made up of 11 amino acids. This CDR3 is CASSPSGELFF. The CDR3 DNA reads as TGTGCCAGCAGCCCCAGCGGGGAGCTGTTTTTT. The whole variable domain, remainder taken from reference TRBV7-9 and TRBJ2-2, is DTGVSQNPRHKITKRGQNVTFRCDPISEHNRLYWYRQTLGQGPEFLTYFQNEAQLEKSRLLSDRFSAERPKGSFSTLEIQRTEQGDSAMYLCASSPSGELFFGEGSRLTVL.

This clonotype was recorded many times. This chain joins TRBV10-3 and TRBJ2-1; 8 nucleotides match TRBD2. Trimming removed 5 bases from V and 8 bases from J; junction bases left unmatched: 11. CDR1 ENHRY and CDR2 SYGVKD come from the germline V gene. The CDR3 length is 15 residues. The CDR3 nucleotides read TGTGCCATCAGTCTCCCGGGACTAGTGGTAGATGAGCAGTTCTTC. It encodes CAISLPGLVVDEQFF.

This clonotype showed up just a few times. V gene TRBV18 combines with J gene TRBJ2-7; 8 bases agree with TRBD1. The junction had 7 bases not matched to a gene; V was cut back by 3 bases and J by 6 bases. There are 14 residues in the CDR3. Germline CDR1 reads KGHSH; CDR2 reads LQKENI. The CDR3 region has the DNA TGTGCCAGCTCACCGTCACAGGGGGTGATCGAGCAGTACTTC. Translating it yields CASSPSQGVIEQYF.

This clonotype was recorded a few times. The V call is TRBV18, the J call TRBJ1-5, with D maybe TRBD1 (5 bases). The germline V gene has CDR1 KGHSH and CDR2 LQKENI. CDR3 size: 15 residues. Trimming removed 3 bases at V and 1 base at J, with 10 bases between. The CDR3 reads CASSPRDLSNQPQHF. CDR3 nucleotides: TGTGCCAGCTCACCCCGGGACCTCAGCAATCAGCCCCAGCATTTT. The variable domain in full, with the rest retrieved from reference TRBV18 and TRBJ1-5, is NAGVMQNPRHLVRRRGQEARLRCSPMKGHSHVYWYRQLPEEGLKFMVYLQKENIIDESGMPKERFSAEFPKEGPSILRIQQVVRGDSAAYFCASSPRDLSNQPQHFGDGTRLSIL.

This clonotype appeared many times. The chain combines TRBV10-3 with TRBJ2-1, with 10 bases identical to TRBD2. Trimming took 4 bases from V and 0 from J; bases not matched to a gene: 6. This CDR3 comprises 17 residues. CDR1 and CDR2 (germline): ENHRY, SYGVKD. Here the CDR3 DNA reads TGTGCCATCAGTGCAACCGGGACTAGCGACTCCTACAATGAGCAGTTCTTC. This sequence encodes CAISATGTSDSYNEQFF.

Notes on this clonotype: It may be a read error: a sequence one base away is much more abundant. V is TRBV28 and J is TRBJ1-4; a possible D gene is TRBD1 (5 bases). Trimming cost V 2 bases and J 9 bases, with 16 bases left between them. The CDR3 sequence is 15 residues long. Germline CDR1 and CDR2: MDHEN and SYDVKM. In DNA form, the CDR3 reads TGTGCCAGCAGTTTAGGGATAGGGGCGAGTAAAAAACTGTTTTTT. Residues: CASSLGIGASKKLFF.

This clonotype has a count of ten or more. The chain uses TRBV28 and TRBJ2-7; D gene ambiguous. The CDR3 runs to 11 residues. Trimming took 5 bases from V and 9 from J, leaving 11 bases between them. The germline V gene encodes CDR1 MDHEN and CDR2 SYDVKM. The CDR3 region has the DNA TGTGCCAGCAGTCAAAATCTGGGGCAGTACTTC. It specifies CASSQNLGQYF.

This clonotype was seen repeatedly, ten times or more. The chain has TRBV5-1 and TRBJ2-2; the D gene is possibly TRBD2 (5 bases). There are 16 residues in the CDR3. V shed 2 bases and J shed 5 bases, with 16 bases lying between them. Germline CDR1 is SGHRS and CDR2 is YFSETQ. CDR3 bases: TGCGCCAGCAGCTTTCGGACGGAGGCGAGGACCGGGGAGCTGTTTTTT. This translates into CASSFRTEARTGELFF.

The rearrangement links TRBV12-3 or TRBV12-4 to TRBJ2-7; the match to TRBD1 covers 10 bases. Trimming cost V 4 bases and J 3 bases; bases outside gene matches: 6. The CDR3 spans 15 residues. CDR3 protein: CASSSIRTGGYEQYF. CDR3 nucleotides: TGTGCCAGCAGTTCCATCCGGACAGGGGGCTACGAGCAGTACTTC.

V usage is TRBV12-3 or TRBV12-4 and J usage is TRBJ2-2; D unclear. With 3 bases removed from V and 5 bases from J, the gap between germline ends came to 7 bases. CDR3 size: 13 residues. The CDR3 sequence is CASSFRQTGELFF. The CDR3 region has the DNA TGTGCCAGCAGTTTTAGGCAAACCGGGGAGCTGTTTTTT.

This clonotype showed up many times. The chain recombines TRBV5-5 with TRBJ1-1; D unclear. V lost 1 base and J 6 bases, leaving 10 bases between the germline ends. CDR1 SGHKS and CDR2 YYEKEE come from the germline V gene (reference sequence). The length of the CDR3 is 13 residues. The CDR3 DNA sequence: TGTGCCAGCAGCTTGCATACAGCCCCTGAAGCTTTCTTT. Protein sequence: CASSLHTAPEAFF.

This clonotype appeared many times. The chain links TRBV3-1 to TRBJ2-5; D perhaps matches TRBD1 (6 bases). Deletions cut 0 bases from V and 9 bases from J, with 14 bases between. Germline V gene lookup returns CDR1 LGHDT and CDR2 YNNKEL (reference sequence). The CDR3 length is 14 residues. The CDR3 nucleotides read TGTGCCAGCAGCCAAGATAGCCGGACAGTTCCCCAGTACTTC. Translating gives CASSQDSRTVPQYF.

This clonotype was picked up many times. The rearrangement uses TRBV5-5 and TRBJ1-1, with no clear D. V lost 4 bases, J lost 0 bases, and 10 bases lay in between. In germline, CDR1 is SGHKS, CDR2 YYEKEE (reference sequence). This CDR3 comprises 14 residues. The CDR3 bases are TGTGCCAGCAGCGTAAACTCCATGAACACTGAAGCTTTCTTT. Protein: CASSVNSMNTEAFF.

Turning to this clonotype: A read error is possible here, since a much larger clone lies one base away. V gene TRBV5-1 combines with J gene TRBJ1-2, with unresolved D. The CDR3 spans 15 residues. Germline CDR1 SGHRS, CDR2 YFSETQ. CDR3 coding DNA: TGCCCCAGCAGCTTGGATGCAACCCCAGGTTACGGCTACACCTTC. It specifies CPSSLDATPGYGYTF.

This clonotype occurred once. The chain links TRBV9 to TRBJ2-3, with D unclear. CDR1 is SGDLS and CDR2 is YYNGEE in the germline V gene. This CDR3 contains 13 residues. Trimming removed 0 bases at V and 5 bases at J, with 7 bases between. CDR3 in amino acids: CASSVVRQDTQYF. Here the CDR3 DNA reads TGTGCCAGCAGCGTAGTTAGACAAGATACGCAGTATTTT.

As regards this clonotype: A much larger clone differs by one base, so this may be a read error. The CDR3 protein is CASSFSRAQTQYF. The DNA of the CDR3 is TGTGCCAGCAGTTTCAGCAGGGCGCAGACCCAGTACTTC. The V call is TRBV6-5, the J call TRBJ2-5; perhaps TRBD1 as D (5 bases). V was cut by 4 bases and J by 6 bases, with 12 bases left in between. The CDR3 totals 13 residues. Germline V gene sequence: CDR1 MNHEY, CDR2 SVGAGI.

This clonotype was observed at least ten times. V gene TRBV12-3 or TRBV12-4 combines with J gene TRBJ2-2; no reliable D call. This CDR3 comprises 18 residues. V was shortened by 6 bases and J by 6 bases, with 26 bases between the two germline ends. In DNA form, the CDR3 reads TGTGCCAGCAGCGTGGCACGTAAGGTGGAGAACCATCCCGGGGAGCTGTTTTTT. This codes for CASSVARKVENHPGELFF.

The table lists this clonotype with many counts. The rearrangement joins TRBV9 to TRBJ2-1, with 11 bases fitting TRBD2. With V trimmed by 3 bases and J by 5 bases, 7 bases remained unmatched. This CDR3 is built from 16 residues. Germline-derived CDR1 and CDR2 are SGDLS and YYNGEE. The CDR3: CASSARGTSGHNEQFF. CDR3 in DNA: TGTGCCAGCAGCGCCCGGGGGACTAGCGGTCACAATGAGCAGTTCTTC.

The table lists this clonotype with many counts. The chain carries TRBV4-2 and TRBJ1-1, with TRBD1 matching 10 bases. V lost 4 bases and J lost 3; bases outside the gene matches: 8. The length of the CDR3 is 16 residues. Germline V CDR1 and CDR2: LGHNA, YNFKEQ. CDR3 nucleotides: TGTGCCAGCAGCCGCCTCGGGGGGACAGGGGACACTGAAGCTTTCTTT. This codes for CASSRLGGTGDTEAFF.

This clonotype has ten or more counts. CDR3 loop: CSASHFGEQYF. The CDR3 DNA reads as TGCAGTGCTAGTCACTTTGGGGAGCAGTACTTC. This chain connects TRBV20-1 to TRBJ2-7, with D unclear. V dropped 3 bases and J dropped 7 bases, with 10 bases sitting between them. CDR3 length: 11 residues. Per the germline V gene, CDR1 is DFQATT and CDR2 is SNEGSKA (reference sequence).

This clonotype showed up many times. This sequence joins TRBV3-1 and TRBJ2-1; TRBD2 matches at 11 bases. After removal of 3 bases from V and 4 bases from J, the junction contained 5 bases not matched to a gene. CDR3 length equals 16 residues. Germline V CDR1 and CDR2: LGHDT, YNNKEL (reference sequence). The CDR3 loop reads CASSQGGLAGYNEQFF. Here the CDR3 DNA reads TGTGCCAGCAGCCAGGGAGGACTAGCGGGTTACAATGAGCAGTTCTTC.